The next 15 T cell receptor beta chains were all read from a single sample in a study of T-cell memory formation after mild COVID-19. TCRdb reprocessed the 5' RACE reads via MiXCR and lists one record per CDR3 protein. Among 250,000 to 300,000 distinct CDR3 sequences listed, roughly 17% were seen once. The sample taken for sequencing was PBMCs or a T cell subset sorted from them (not recorded which). Receptors were obtained from a man between 18 and 35 years old who had mild COVID-19 (a few samples of this study predate the infection). Cell type and time point are not known.

The rearrangement joins TRBV7-9 to TRBJ2-3, with D possibly being TRBD2 (5 bases). The CDR3 sequence is 14 residues long. The germline V gene has CDR1 SEHNR and CDR2 FQNEAQ (reference sequence). V was trimmed by 4 bases and J by 1 base, leaving 9 bases between them. CDR3 protein: CASSWRTGTDTQYF. DNA for the CDR3: TGTGCCAGCAGCTGGAGGACCGGCACAGATACGCAGTATTTT.

The chain joins TRBV2 to TRBJ2-2; 14 bases fit TRBD2. CDR3 length equals 19 residues. Germline values: CDR1 SNHLY, CDR2 FYNNEI. V lost 8 bases, J lost 4 bases, and 15 bases stayed unmatched. The CDR3 protein is CASSDPTSGGAGITGELFF. DNA of the CDR3: TGTGCCAGCTCCGACCCGACTAGCGGGGGGGCCGGTATCACCGGGGAGCTGTTTTTT.

This clonotype has only a few counts. V gene TRBV12-3 or TRBV12-4 combines with J gene TRBJ2-3, with 7 positions matching TRBD2. The V segment lost 6 bases and the J segment 2 bases; nucleotides outside the gene matches: 8. The CDR3 extends over 15 amino acids. This CDR3 is CASSLNGGTTDTQYF. CDR3 nucleotide sequence: TGTGCCAGCAGCTTAAACGGGGGGACCACAGATACGCAGTATTTT.

The genes are TRBV19 and TRBJ1-1, with 8 nucleotides matching TRBD1. This CDR3 spans 15 amino acids. Trimming removed 1 base from V and 0 bases from J; junction bases left unmatched: 1. Germline V gives CDR1 LNHDA, CDR2 SQIVND (reference sequence). As DNA, the CDR3 is TGTGCCAGTAGTATAGGACAGGGGCTGAACACTGAAGCTTTCTTT. Protein: CASSIGQGLNTEAFF.

In this sample, this clonotype turned up a few times. This chain links TRBV27 with TRBJ1-5, with D perhaps matching TRBD1 (6 bases). Trimming pared 5 bases from V and 1 base from J, leaving 12 bases between. The CDR3 runs 15 residues. Germline-derived CDR1 and CDR2 are MNHEY and SMNVEV (reference sequence). The CDR3 coding sequence is TGTGCCAGCAGTGCTCGAAGGGGGAGCAATCAGCCCCAGCATTTT. The encoded protein is CASSARRGSNQPQHF.

This clonotype was picked up a small number of times. V gene TRBV12-3 or TRBV12-4 combines with J gene TRBJ1-2; TRBD1 might be the D (5 bases). This CDR3 contains 13 residues. Trimming removed 7 bases at V and 4 bases at J, with 13 bases between. Here the CDR3 DNA reads TGTGCCAGCAAACGGGGACGGATCTATGGCTACACCTTC. This sequence encodes CASKRGRIYGYTF.

At least ten counts were recorded for this clonotype. The gene calls are TRBV11-2 and TRBJ2-1, with 8 bases matching TRBD2. Germline CDR1 SGHAT, CDR2 FQNNGV. The CDR3 is made up of 13 amino acids. V was clipped by 3 bases and J by 7 bases; unmatched bases: 2. The CDR3 DNA reads TGTGCCAGCAGCTTGGGCGGGGGGAATGAGCAGTTCTTC. Its protein is CASSLGGGNEQFF.

The CDR3 sequence: CASSISGEQFF. The CDR3 DNA sequence: TGTGCCAGTAGTATAAGTGGTGAGCAGTTCTTC. The J gene is TRBJ2-1, the V gene TRBV19, with D uncertain. Trimming shortened V by 2 bases and J by 9 bases, and 5 bases separated the two germline ends. Germline values: CDR1 LNHDA, CDR2 SQIVND (reference sequence). The CDR3 totals 11 residues.

For the CDR3, the DNA is TGCAGCGTTGTGTATTCGAACACCGGGGAGCTGTTTTTT. It yields the protein CSVVYSNTGELFF. This chain links TRBV29-1 with TRBJ2-2; D unclear. The CDR3 totals 13 residues. Germline V gives CDR1 SQVTM, CDR2 ANQGSEA. The V end lost 4 bases, the J end lost 0 bases, and 6 bases lay between the germline ends.

J is TRBJ1-2 and V is TRBV6-4, with 7 positions matching TRBD1. Trimming took 0 bases from V and 3 from J; bases not matched to a gene: 4. The CDR3 consists of 15 residues. The germline CDR1 and CDR2 sequences are MRHNA and SNTAGT. The CDR3 protein is CASSDSQGQDYGYTF. CDR3 bases: TGTGCCAGCAGTGACTCCCAAGGACAGGACTATGGCTACACCTTC.

This clonotype was seen only a few times. The chain joins TRBV20-1 to TRBJ2-5; D not resolved. The V gene's germline CDR1 is DFQATT and CDR2 SNEGSKA (reference sequence). Trimming took 0 bases from V and 5 from J, leaving 13 bases between them. The CDR3 has 14 residues. The CDR3 sequence: CSARDFQSGETQYF. Written as DNA, the CDR3 is TGCAGTGCTAGAGATTTCCAGTCCGGGGAGACCCAGTACTTC.

This chain uses TRBV29-1 with TRBJ1-1; D gene uncertain. The CDR3 runs 12 residues. The V and J ends lost 3 bases and 1 base respectively, with 6 bases between them. Germline V gives CDR1 SQVTM, CDR2 ANQGSEA. The CDR3 loop reads CSVDGRNTEAFF. Here the CDR3 DNA reads TGCAGCGTTGATGGCAGGAACACTGAAGCTTTCTTT.

The genes are TRBV15 and TRBJ1-6, with D unresolved. The V gene's germline CDR1 is LNHNV and CDR2 YYDKDF (reference sequence). The V gene lost 0 bases and the J gene lost 9 bases, with 6 bases spanning the gap. The CDR3 totals 13 residues. DNA of the CDR3: TGTGCCACCAGCAGAGACAGTCGTTCACCCCTCCACTTT. It translates to CATSRDSRSPLHF.

The chain couples TRBV10-3 to TRBJ2-5; 14 bases align to TRBD2. CDR1 and CDR2 (germline): ENHRY, SYGVKD. There are 15 residues in the CDR3. The V segment lost 10 bases and the J segment 2 bases; nucleotides outside the gene matches: 6. The CDR3 loop reads CATRTSGGPQETQYF. In DNA, the CDR3 is TGTGCCACGCGGACTAGCGGGGGGCCTCAAGAGACCCAGTACTTC.

This chain joins TRBV5-4 and TRBJ2-5, with 8 bases aligning to TRBD2. This CDR3 region has 15 residues. Germline V gene sequence: CDR1 SGHNT, CDR2 YYREEE (reference sequence). The J segment lost 5 bases and the V segment lost 0 bases, leaving 6 bases of the junction unmatched. CDR3 residues: CASSLASGRFETQYF. The DNA of the CDR3 is TGTGCCAGCAGCTTGGCTAGCGGGCGGTTTGAGACCCAGTACTTC.